This T cell receptor (beta chain) was sequenced during a study of T cell responses to AZD1222 COVID-19 vaccine (dated by TCRdb to the early 2020s). Some background on the complete study: A total of approximately 240 trial participants underwent TCR sequencing, of whom about 200 had received two doses of AZD1222 and around 26 had received two doses of the MenACWY control vaccine. Trial participants were enrolled by age into 18-55, 56-69 and 70-plus year subgroups, with approximately 160, 26 and 62 TCR-sequenced participants respectively. Points the paper makes about the study in general: A significant rise in spike-specific TCR breadth and depth was observed after two AZD1222 doses relative to day 0 and relative to MenACWY recipients. Because no day 14 peak-response samples were available, the repertoires could be characterized only after the peak T cell response. The 56-69-year group was small, and its depth increase did not reach significance, likely because of low power. Only a handful of AZD1222 recipients were SARS-CoV-2 seropositive at baseline, limiting conclusions about previously exposed vaccinees. The vaccine-associated CD4 TCRs covered the entire spike protein, and the dominant responses fell in regions 160-218 and 743-854. Epitopes outside the regions mutated in the B.1.351 and B.1.1.7 variants were reportedly recognized by nearly half of the unique spike-specific TCRs. Participants were mostly white British and included more females than males, and it was suggested by the authors that clonal diversity may have been underestimated.

With respect to this clone: Its antigen remains unidentified. The sample holds no much larger clone one base away, and base qualities are not on file.

The CDR3 sequence holds 14 residues, the cysteine and phenylalanine included. Of all the DNA, just the CDR3 is kept, 42 bases in frame from base 1. At the junction V is shortened by 6 bases and J by 4 bases, with 15 bases in between. The germline V gene yields MNHEY for CDR1 and SVGAGI for CDR2. What this sample's time point label stands for: baseline before first vaccination. Explained via the paper, the treatment or condition label denotes: meningococcal conjugate vaccine given as trial control. The vaccinee samples were drawn from two UK trials, COV001 and COV002, one of which was a single-blind randomized controlled phase 2/3 trial testing AZD1222 (ChAdOx1 nCoV-19) in healthy adults. For TCRbeta chain sequencing, PBMC samples from trial participants were taken at day 0 and at day 28 after the second dose. The CDR3 regions of human TCRbeta chains were analyzed by immunosequencing. In the paper's pipeline: Repertoire TCRs were checked for matches against a reference library of SARS-CoV-2-specific TCRs that had been generated using the MIRA antigen-specificity platform. Breadth was defined as the fraction of unique TCRs that were SARS-CoV-2-associated. Depth was defined as the fraction of total T cells that were SARS-CoV-2-associated. Using the MIRA data, each spike-specific TCR was assigned both to the spike region to which the TCR was reactive and to a CD4 or CD8 class. Log10-transformed breadth and depth values were compared by one-way ANOVA with Sidak's multiple comparisons tests. What TCRdb holds here is the immuneACCESS table cut down to in-frame rearrangements. Part of the clones is not present; checked against another copy, under half of the missing clones reflect an unresolved V gene, and the others are unexplained. That table supplies the V and J calls and clone size; D and trimming were determined from the DNA. This sample holds 130,000 to 150,000 clones; 75% to 95% were observed only once. Around 2.8% of the sample is taken by the ten largest.

The chain employs TRBV6-5 and TRBJ1-1, with a tentative D gene TRBD1 over 6 matching bases. The sample was peripheral blood, taken on day 0 of MenACWY control vaccination. The clonotype comes from an adult in good health. The CDR3 in this case is CASRFGQGPTEAFF. The nucleotide sequence reads TGTGCCAGCAGATTTGGGCAGGGGCCCACTGAAGCTTTCTTT.